Listed below are T cell receptor beta chains from one sample, sequenced in a study of shared clonotypes between healthy human individuals. TCRdb keeps only in-frame clones here, not all; method: immunoSEQ multiplex PCR. Here the sample spans about 2.3 million clones, roughly 92% being singletons. Sequenced input: naive CD4+ T cells from PBMCs. These receptors all come from a man between 18 and 29 years old in good health. Some clones in this sample may be carry-over from other donors' samples. CDR3s include the opening cysteine and the closing phenylalanine or tryptophan. Each record gives: V gene, D gene, clone size, J gene, CDR3 protein, CDR3 DNA. A D gene is named only where the DNA matches it firmly. Clone size appears in some rows only: once, few, many, or a class for an expanded clone.

>TRBV14|TRBD1|NA|TRBJ1-1
CASGQGMNTEAFF
TGTGCCAGCGGACAGGGCATGAACACTGAAGCTTTCTTT
>TRBV28|TRBD1|NA|TRBJ2-1
CASRTGGPWDEQFF
TGTGCCAGCAGGACAGGGGGCCCATGGGATGAGCAGTTCTTC
>TRBV5-4|NA|NA|TRBJ1-2
CASSLAGGASFYGYTF
TGTGCCAGCAGCTTGGCCGGGGGGGCGAGCTTCTATGGCTACACCTTC
>TRBV18|TRBD1|NA|TRBJ2-1
CASSPPGDRVHNEQFF
TGTGCCAGCTCACCACCAGGGGACAGGGTACACAATGAGCAGTTCTTC
>TRBV12-2|NA|NA|TRBJ2-7
CASRFADNHEQYF
TGTGCAAGTCGCTTCGCGGACAACCACGAGCAGTACTTC
>TRBV7-3|NA|NA|TRBJ2-2
CASSPQAVTGELFF
TGTGCCAGCAGCCCCCAGGCGGTTACCGGGGAGCTGTTTTTT
>TRBV28|NA|NA|TRBJ2-3
CASSEDGTDTQYF
TGTGCCAGCAGCGAGGACGGCACAGATACGCAGTATTTT
>TRBV5-4|NA|NA|TRBJ2-1
CASSIKLPSPGNEQFF
TGTGCCAGCAGCATAAAACTTCCTAGTCCGGGCAATGAGCAGTTCTTC
>TRBV6-5|NA|NA|TRBJ1-1
CASRLGQPSAEAFF
TGTGCCAGCAGATTGGGGCAGCCCTCTGCTGAAGCTTTCTTT
>TRBV6-5|TRBD1|NA|TRBJ2-7
CASSYGQGPYEQYF
TGTGCCAGCAGTTACGGACAGGGTCCCTACGAGCAGTACTTC
>TRBV11-2|TRBD2|NA|TRBJ2-3
CASSLNPGTNFGDTQYF
TGTGCCAGCAGCCTAAATCCCGGGACTAATTTCGGGGATACGCAGTATTTT
>TRBV7-3|NA|NA|TRBJ2-1
CASSDQTSNEQFF
TGTGCCAGCAGCGACCAGACTAGTAATGAGCAGTTCTTC
>TRBV18|NA|NA|TRBJ1-2
CASSPGELGYTF
TGTGCCAGCTCACCGGGAGAGCTGGGCTACACCTTC
>TRBV21-1|NA|NA|TRBJ2-7
CASSLGQANSYEQYF
TGTGCCAGCAGCCTGGGACAGGCCAACTCCTACGAGCAGTACTTC
>TRBV9|TRBD2|NA|TRBJ2-1
CASNSAGGRNEQFF
TGTGCCAGCAATTCCGCGGGAGGGCGAAATGAGCAGTTCTTC
>TRBV2|TRBD1|NA|TRBJ2-6
CASCWGQIVGANVLTF
TGTGCCAGCTGCTGGGGACAGATAGTTGGGGCCAACGTCCTGACTTTC
>TRBV2|NA|NA|TRBJ1-2
CASSGRLSDGYTF
TGTGCCAGCAGCGGCAGGCTCAGTGATGGCTACACCTTC
>TRBV9|NA|NA|TRBJ2-1
CASSVAPREGEQFF
TGTGCCAGCAGCGTAGCTCCGCGCGAGGGTGAGCAGTTCTTC
>TRBV5-1|TRBD1|NA|TRBJ2-1
CASSSWDSYNEQFF
TGCGCCAGCAGCTCCTGGGACAGCTACAATGAGCAGTTCTTC
>TRBV7-6|TRBD1|NA|TRBJ2-7
CASSFDGTGSYEQYF
TGTGCCAGCAGCTTTGACGGGACAGGGTCCTACGAGCAGTACTTC
>TRBV5-1|NA|NA|TRBJ2-7
CASSSPGRGIGEQYF
TGCGCCAGCAGCTCCCCCGGCAGGGGCATAGGCGAGCAGTACTTC
>TRBV5-8|NA|NA|TRBJ2-3
CASSLRATQYF
TGTGCCAGCAGCCTCAGGGCAACGCAGTATTTT
>TRBV10-1|NA|NA|TRBJ2-1
CASSEPGLEQFF
TGCGCCAGCAGTGAGCCGGGACTCGAGCAGTTCTTC
>TRBV6-6|NA|once|TRBJ1-1
CASSAGGLNTEAFF
TGTGCCAGCAGTGCTGGCGGACTGAACACTGAAGCTTTCTTT
>TRBV5-1|TRBD2|NA|TRBJ2-7
CASSPGETSGLYEQYF
TGCGCCAGCAGCCCCGGAGAGACTAGCGGGCTGTACGAGCAGTACTTC
>TRBV2|TRBD2|NA|TRBJ2-2
CASRAGLAGTGELFF
TGTGCCAGCAGGGCGGGACTAGCGGGTACCGGGGAGCTGTTTTTT
>TRBV6-5|NA|NA|TRBJ1-1
CASSYSIRDTEAFF
TGTGCCAGCAGTTACTCAATCCGGGACACTGAAGCTTTCTTT
>TRBV6-1|TRBD2|NA|TRBJ2-5
CASSGGTSGLGRETQYF
TGTGCCAGCAGTGGGGGGACTAGCGGGTTGGGCCGAGAGACCCAGTACTTC
>TRBV7-2|NA|NA|TRBJ2-2
CASSPDYNTGELFF
TGTGCCAGCAGCCCCGACTACAACACCGGGGAGCTGTTTTTT